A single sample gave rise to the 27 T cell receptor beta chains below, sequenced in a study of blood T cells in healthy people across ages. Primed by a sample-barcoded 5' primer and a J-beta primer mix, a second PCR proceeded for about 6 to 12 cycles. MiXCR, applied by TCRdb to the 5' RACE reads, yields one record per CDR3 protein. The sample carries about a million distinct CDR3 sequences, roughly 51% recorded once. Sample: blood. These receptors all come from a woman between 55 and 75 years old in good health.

The CDR3, as DNA: TGTGCCATCAGTGAGTATGGGAACACTGAAGCTTTCTTT. Protein sequence: CAISEYGNTEAFF. J is TRBJ1-1 and V is TRBV10-3; no clear D. Germline V lookup: CDR1 ENHRY, CDR2 SYGVKD. The CDR3 extends over 13 amino acids. Trimming removed 1 base at V and 1 base at J, with 4 bases between.

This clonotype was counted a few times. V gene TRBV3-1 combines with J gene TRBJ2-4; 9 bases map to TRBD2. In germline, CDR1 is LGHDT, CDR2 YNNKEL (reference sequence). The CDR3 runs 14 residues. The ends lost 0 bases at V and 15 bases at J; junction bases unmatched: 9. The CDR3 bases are TGTGCCAGCAGCCAAGATATGCGAGGGACTAGCAGGTACTTC. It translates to CASSQDMRGTSRYF.

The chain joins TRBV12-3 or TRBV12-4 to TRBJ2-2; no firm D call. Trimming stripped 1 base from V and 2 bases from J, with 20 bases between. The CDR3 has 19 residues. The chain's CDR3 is CASSLVVGIDRRNTGELFF. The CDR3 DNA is TGTGCCAGCAGTTTAGTTGTAGGGATCGACCGAAGAAACACCGGGGAGCTGTTTTTT.

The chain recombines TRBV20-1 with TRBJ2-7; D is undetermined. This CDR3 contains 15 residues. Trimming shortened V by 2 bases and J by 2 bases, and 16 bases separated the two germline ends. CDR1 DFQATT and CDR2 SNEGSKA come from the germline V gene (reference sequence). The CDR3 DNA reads TGCAGTGCTAGACCTGACGTACGAAAAACCTACGAGCAGTACTTC. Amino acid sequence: CSARPDVRKTYEQYF.

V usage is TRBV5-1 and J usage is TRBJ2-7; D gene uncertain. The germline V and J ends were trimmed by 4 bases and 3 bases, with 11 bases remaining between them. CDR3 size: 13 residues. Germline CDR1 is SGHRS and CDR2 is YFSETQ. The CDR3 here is CASSTGHNYEQYF. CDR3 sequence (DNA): TGCGCCAGCAGCACGGGCCATAACTACGAGCAGTACTTC.

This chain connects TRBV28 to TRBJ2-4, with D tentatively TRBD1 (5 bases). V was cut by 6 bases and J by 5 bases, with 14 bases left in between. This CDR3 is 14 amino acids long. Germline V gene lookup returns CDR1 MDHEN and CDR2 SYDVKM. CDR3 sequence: CASRYSPTENIQYF. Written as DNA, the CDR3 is TGTGCCAGCAGGTACTCACCGACAGAAAACATTCAGTACTTC.

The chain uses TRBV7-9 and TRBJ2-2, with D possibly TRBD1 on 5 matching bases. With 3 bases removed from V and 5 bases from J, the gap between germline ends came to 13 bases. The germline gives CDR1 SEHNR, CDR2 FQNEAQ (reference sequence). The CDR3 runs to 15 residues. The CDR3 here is CASSFIGARTGELFF. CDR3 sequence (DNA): TGTGCCAGCAGCTTCATAGGGGCGCGAACCGGGGAGCTGTTTTTT.

In DNA, the CDR3 is TGTGCCAGCAGTACGGCGAGGACAGGGTTTTTCTACGAGCAGTACTTC. It translates to CASSTARTGFFYEQYF. The genes are TRBV27 and TRBJ2-5, with 8 bases matching TRBD1. The J call is uncertain, as TRBJ2-7 better fits the DNA end. Germline assignment: CDR1 MNHEY and CDR2 SMNVEV (reference sequence). CDR3 size: 16 residues.

The CDR3: CASSLILGWQFF. Here the CDR3 DNA reads TGTGCCAGCAGCTTAATTCTGGGTTGGCAGTTCTTC. The gene calls are TRBV7-2 and TRBJ2-1; D is unclear. Deletions cut 2 bases from V and 12 bases from J, with 11 bases between. From germline, CDR1 is SGHTA and CDR2 FQGNSA. The CDR3 loop spans 12 amino acids.

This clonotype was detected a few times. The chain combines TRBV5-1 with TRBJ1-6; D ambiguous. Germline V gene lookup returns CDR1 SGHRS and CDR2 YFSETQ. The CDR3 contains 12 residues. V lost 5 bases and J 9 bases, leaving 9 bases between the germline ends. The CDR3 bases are TGCGCCAGCAGTTTCCCCGGTTCACCCCTCCACTTT. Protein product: CASSFPGSPLHF.

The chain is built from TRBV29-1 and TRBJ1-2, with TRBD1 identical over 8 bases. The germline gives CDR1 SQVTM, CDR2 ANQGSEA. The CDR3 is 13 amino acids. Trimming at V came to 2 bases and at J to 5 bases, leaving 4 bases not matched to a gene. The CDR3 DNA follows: TGCAGCGTTGAATTCAGGGGGCTATATGGCTACACCTTC. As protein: CSVEFRGLYGYTF. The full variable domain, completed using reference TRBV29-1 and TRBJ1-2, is SAVISQKPSRDICQRGTSLTIQCQVDSQVTMMFWYRQQPGQSLTLIATANQGSEATYESGFVIDKFPISRPNLTFSTLTVSNMSPEDSSIYLCSVEFRGLYGYTFGSGTRLTVV.

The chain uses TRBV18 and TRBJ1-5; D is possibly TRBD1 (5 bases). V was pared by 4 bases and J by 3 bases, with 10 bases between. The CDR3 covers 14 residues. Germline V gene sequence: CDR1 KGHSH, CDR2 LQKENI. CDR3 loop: CASSQRQTNQPQHF. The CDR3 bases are TGTGCCAGCTCACAGAGACAGACCAATCAGCCCCAGCATTTT.

CDR3 in amino acids: CASRLLAYYSNQPQHF. CDR3 bases: TGTGCCAGCAGGTTACTTGCGTACTATAGCAATCAGCCCCAGCATTTT. The gene calls are TRBV28 and TRBJ1-5; unclear D gene. The CDR3 runs 16 residues. V gave up 6 bases and J gave up 0 bases, with 15 bases separating them. The germline V gene has CDR1 MDHEN and CDR2 SYDVKM. Complete variable domain (other parts from reference TRBV28 and TRBJ1-5): DVKVTQSSRYLVKRTGEKVFLECVQDMDHENMFWYRQDPGLGLRLIYFSYDVKMKEKGDIPEGYSVSREKKERFSLILESASTNQTSMYLCASRLLAYYSNQPQHFGDGTRLSIL.

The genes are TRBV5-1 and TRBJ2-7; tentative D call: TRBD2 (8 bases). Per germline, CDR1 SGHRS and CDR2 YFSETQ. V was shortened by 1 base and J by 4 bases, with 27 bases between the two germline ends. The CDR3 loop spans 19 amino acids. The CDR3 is CASSLWDSLPTSAQYEQYF. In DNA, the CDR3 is TGCGCCAGCAGCTTGTGGGACAGTCTACCGACTAGCGCCCAGTACGAGCAGTACTTC.

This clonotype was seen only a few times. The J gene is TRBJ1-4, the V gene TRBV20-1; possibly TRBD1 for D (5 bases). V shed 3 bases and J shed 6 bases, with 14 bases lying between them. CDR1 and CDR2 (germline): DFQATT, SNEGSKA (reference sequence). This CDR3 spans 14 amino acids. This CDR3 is CSASDRREYEKLFF. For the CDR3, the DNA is TGCAGTGCTAGCGACCGCAGGGAGTATGAAAAACTGTTTTTT.

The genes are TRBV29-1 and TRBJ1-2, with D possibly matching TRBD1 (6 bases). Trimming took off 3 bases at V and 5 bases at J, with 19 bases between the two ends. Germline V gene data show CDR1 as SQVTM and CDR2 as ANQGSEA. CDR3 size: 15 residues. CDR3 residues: CSVDWGAQGSYGYTF. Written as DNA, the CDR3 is TGCAGCGTTGATTGGGGGGCCCAAGGCTCATATGGCTACACCTTC.

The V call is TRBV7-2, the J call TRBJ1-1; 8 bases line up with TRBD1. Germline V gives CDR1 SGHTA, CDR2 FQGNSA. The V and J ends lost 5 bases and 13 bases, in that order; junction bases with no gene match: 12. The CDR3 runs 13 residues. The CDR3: CASSITGQGGYFF. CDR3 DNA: TGTGCCAGCAGCATAACCGGACAGGGTGGTTATTTCTTT.

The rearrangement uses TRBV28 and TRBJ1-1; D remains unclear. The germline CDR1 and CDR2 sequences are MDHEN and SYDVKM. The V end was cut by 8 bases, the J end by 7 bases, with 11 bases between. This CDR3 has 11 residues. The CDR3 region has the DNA TGTGCCAGCTCCGAGAGACTTGAAGCTTTCTTT. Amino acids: CASSERLEAFF.

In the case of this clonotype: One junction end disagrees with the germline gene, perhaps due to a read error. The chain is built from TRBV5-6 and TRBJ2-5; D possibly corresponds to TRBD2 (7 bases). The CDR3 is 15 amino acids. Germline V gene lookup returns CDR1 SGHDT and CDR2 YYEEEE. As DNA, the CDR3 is TGTACCAGCAGCCACCAAGTGGGAGGGGGAGAGACCCAGTACTTC. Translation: CTSSHQVGGGETQYF.

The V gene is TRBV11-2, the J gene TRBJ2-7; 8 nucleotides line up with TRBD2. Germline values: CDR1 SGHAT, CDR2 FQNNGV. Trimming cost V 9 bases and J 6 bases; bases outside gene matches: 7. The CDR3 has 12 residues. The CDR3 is CASREGLFEQYF. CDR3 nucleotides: TGTGCCAGTCGGGAGGGCCTCTTCGAGCAGTACTTC.

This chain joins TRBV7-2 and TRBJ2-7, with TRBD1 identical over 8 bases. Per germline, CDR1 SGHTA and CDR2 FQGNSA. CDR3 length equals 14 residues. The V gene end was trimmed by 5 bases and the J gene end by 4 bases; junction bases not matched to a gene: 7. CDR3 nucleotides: TGTGCCAGCAGCCACCGGACAGGGCAGTACGAGCAGTACTTC. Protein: CASSHRTGQYEQYF.

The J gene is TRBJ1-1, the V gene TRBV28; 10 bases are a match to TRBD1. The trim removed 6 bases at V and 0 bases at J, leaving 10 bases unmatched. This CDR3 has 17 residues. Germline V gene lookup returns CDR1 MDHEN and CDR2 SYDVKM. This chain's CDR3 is CASSGQGGLGMNTEAFF. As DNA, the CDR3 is TGTGCCAGCAGCGGACAGGGGGGGCTCGGTATGAACACTGAAGCTTTCTTT. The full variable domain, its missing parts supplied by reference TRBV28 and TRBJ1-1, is DVKVTQSSRYLVKRTGEKVFLECVQDMDHENMFWYRQDPGLGLRLIYFSYDVKMKEKGDIPEGYSVSREKKERFSLILESASTNQTSMYLCASSGQGGLGMNTEAFFGQGTRLTVV.

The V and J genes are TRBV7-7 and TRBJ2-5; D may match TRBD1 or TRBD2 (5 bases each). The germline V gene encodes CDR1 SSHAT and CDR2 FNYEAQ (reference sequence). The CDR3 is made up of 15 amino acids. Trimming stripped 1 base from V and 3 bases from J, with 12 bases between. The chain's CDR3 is CASSLVGLGEETQYF. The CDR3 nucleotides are TGTGCCAGCAGCTTAGTAGGCCTGGGGGAAGAGACCCAGTACTTC.

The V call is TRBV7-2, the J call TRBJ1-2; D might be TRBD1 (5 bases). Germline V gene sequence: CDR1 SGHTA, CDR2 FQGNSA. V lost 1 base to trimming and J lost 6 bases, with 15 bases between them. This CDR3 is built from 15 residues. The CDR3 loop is CASSLVWSRADGYTF. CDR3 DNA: TGTGCCAGCAGCTTAGTGTGGAGCAGGGCCGATGGCTACACCTTC.

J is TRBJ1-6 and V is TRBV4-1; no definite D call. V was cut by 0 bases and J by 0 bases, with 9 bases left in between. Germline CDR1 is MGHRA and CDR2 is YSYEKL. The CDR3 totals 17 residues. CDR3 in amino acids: CASSQDVSSSYNSPLHF. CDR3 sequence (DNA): TGCGCCAGCAGCCAAGATGTGTCGAGCTCCTATAATTCACCCCTCCACTTT.

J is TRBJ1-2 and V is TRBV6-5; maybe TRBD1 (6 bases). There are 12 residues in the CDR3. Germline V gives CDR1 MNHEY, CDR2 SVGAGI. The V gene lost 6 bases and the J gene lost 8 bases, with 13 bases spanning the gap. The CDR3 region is CASSRTGIGYTF. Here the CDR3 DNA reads TGTGCCAGCAGCCGAACAGGGATCGGCTACACCTTC.

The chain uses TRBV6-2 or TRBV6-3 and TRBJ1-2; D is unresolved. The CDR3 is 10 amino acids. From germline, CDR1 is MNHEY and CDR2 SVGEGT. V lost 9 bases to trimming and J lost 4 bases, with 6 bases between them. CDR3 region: CARPVYGYTF. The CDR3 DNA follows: TGTGCCAGACCAGTCTATGGCTACACCTTC.